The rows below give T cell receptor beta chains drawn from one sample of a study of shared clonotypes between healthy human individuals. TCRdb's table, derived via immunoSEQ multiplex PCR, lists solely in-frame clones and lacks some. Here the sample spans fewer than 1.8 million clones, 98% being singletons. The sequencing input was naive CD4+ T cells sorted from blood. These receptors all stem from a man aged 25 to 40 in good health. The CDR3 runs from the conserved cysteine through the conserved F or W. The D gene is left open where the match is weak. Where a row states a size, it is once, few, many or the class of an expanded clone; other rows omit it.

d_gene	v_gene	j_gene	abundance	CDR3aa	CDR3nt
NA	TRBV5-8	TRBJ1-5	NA	CASSLHQPQHF	TGTGCCAGCAGCCTTCATCAGCCCCAGCATTTT
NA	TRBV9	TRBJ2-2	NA	CASSLRTENTGELFF	TGTGCCAGCAGCCTTAGGACGGAGAACACCGGGGAGCTGTTTTTT
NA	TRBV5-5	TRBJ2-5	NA	CASSLGGARQETQYF	TGTGCCAGCAGCTTGGGGGGGGCTCGGCAAGAGACCCAGTACTTC
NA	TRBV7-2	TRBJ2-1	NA	CASLTGLIQVRGNEQFF	TGTGCCAGTCTTACGGGACTCATCCAGGTACGAGGGAATGAGCAGTTCTTC
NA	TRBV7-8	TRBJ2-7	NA	CASSPPLGAYEQYF	TGTGCCAGCAGCCCCCCCCTTGGGGCCTACGAGCAGTACTTC
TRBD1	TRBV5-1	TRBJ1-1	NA	CASSPRTGVTEAFF	TGCGCCAGCAGCCCGCGGACAGGGGTTACTGAAGCTTTCTTT
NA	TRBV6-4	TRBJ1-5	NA	CASSADGSNQPQHF	TGTGCCAGCAGTGCGGACGGGAGCAATCAGCCCCAGCATTTT
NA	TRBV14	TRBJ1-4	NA	CASSLINEKLFF	TGTGCCAGCAGCCTTATAAATGAAAAACTGTTTTTT
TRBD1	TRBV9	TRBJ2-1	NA	CASSVGQGSSYNEQFF	TGTGCCAGCAGCGTAGGACAGGGCTCTTCTTACAATGAGCAGTTCTTC
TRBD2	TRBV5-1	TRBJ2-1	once	CASSLRLAGPEQFF	TGCGCCAGCAGCTTGAGGCTAGCGGGTCCTGAGCAGTTCTTC
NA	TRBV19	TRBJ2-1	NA	CASSEDIEQFF	TGTGCCAGTAGCGAGGACATTGAGCAGTTCTTC
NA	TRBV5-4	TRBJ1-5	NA	CASSRGGTEPQHF	TGTGCCAGCTCAAGGGGGGGAACGGAGCCCCAGCATTTT
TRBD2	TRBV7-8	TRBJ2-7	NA	CASSPLLAGVYEQYF	TGTGCCAGCAGCCCTCTACTAGCGGGAGTGTACGAGCAGTACTTC
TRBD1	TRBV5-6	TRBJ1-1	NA	CASSLDRGEAFF	TGTGCCAGCAGCCTGGACAGGGGGGAAGCTTTCTTT
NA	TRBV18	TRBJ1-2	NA	CASSPQISNYGYTF	TGTGCCAGCTCACCACAAATTTCTAACTATGGCTACACCTTC
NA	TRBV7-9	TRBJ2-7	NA	CASSLVVGDEQYF	TGTGCCAGCAGCTTAGTAGTAGGGGATGAGCAGTACTTC